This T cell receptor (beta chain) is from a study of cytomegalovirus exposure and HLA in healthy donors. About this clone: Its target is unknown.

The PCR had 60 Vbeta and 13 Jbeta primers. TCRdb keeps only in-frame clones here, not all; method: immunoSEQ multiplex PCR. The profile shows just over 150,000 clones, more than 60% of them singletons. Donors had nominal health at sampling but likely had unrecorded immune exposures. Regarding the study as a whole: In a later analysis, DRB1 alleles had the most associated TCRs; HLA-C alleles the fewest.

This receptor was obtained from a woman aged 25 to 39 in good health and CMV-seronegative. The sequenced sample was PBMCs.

The CDR3 sequence: CASSPGQGGDTQYF. In nucleotides, the CDR3 is TGTGCCAGCAGTCCGGGACAGGGCGGAGATACGCAGTATTTT. The gene calls are TRBV6-4 and TRBJ2-3; 9 positions agree with TRBD1. Germline loops: CDR1 MRHNA, CDR2 SNTAGT. The J segment lost 5 bases and the V segment lost 5 bases, leaving 5 bases of the junction unmatched. The CDR3 has 14 residues.